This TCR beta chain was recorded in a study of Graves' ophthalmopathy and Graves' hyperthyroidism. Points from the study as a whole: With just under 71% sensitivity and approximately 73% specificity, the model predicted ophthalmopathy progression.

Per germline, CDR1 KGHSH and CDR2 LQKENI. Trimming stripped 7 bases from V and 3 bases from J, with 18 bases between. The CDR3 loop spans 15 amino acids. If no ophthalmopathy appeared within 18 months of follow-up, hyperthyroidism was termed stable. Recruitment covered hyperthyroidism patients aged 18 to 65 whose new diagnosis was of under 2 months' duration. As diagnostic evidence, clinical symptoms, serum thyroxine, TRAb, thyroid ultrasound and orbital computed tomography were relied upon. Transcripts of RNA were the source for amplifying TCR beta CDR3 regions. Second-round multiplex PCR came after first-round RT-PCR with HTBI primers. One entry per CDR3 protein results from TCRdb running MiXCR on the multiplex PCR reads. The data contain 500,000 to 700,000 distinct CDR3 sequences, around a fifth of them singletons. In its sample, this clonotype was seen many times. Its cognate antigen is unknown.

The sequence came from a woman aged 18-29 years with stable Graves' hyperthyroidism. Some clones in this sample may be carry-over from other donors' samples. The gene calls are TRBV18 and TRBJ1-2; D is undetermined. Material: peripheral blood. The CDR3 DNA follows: TGTGCCAGCTTCACCCTCCAGGATTCGTACTATGGCTACACCTTC. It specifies CASFTLQDSYYGYTF.